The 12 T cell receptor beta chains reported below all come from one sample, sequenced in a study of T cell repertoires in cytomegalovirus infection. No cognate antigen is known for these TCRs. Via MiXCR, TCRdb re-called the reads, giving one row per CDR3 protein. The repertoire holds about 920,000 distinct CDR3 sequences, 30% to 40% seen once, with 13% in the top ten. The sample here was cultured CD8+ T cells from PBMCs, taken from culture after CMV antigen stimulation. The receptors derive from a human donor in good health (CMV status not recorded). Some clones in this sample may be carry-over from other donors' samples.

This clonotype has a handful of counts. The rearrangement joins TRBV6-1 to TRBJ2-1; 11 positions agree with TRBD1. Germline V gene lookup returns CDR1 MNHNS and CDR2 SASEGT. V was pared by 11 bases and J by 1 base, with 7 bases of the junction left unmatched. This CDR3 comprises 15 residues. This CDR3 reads CACKGQGDSYNEQFF. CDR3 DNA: TGTGCCTGCAAGGGACAGGGGGATTCCTACAATGAGCAGTTCTTC.

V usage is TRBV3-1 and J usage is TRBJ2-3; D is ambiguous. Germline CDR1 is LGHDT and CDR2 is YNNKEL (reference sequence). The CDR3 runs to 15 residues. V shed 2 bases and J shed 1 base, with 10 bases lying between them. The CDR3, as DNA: TGTGCCAGCAGCCAACCTGGGTCTGGCACAGATACGCAGTATTTT. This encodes CASSQPGSGTDTQYF.

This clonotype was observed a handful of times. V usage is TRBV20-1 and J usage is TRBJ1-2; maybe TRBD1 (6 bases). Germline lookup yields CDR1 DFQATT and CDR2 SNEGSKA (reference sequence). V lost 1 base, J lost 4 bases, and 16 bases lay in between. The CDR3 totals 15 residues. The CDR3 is CSARGLRGGTYGYTF. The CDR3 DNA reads TGCAGTGCTAGAGGTCTCCGCGGGGGCACCTATGGCTACACCTTC.

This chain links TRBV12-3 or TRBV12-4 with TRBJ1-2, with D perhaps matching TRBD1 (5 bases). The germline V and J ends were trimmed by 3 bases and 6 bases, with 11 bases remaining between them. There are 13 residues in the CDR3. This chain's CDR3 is CASSFGKGHGYTF. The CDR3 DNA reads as TGTGCCAGCAGTTTCGGGAAGGGACATGGCTACACCTTC.

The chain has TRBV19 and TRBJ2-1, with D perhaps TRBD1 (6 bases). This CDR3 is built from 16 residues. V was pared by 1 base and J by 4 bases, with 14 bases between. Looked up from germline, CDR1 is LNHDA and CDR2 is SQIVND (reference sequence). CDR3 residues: CASSIVHGTPYNEQFF. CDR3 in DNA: TGTGCCAGTAGTATAGTGCACGGGACACCTTACAATGAGCAGTTCTTC.

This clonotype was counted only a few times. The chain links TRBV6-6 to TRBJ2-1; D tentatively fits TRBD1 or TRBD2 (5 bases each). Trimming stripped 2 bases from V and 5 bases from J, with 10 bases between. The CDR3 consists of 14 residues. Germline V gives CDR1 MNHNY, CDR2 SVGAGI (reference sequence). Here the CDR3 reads CASSYEGSNNEQFF. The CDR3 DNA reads TGTGCCAGCAGTTACGAGGGGTCCAACAATGAGCAGTTCTTC.

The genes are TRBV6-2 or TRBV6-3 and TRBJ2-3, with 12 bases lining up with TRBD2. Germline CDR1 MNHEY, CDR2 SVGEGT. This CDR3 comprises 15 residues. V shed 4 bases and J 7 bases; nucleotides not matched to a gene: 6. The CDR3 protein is CASSSLAGGPYTQYF. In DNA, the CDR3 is TGTGCCAGCAGTTCCCTAGCGGGGGGGCCATATACGCAGTATTTT.

The CDR3 DNA reads TGTGCCAGCAGCTGGCCAACGGGGGACAGGGTGAATGAGCAGTTCTTC. This sequence encodes CASSWPTGDRVNEQFF. The gene calls are TRBV7-9 and TRBJ2-1; TRBD1 aligns across 9 bases. The CDR3 is made up of 16 amino acids. Trimming removed 4 bases from V and 7 bases from J; junction bases left unmatched: 11. Germline V gene data show CDR1 as SEHNR and CDR2 as FQNEAQ (reference sequence).

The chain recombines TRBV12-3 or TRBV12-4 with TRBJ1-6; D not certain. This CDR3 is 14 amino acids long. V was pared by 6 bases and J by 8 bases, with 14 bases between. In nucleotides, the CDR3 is TGTGCCAGCAGCCCTGGGAGGGCCTATTCACCCCTCCACTTT. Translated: CASSPGRAYSPLHF.

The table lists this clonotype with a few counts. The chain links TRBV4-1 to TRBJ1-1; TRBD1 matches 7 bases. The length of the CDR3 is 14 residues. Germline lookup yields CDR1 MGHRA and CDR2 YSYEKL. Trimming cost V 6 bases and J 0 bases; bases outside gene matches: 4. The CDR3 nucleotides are TGCGCCAGCAGGGAACAGGGGATGAACACTGAAGCTTTCTTT. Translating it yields CASREQGMNTEAFF.

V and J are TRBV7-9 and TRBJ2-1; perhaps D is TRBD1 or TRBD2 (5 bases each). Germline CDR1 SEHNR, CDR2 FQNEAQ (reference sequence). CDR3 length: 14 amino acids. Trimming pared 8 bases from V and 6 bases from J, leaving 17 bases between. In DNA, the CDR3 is TGTGCCAGCCTTCCGGGACGATCCCCCAATGAGCAGTTCTTC. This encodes CASLPGRSPNEQFF. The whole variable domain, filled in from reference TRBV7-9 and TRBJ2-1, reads DTGVSQNPRHKITKRGQNVTFRCDPISEHNRLYWYRQTLGQGPEFLTYFQNEAQLEKSRLLSDRFSAERPKGSFSTLEIQRTEQGDSAMYLCASLPGRSPNEQFFGPGTRLTVL.

In DNA form, the CDR3 reads TGTGCCAGCACCGATGGGAGTTACAATGAGCAGTTCTTC. It specifies CASTDGSYNEQFF. This chain connects TRBV4-2 to TRBJ2-1; a weak D match, TRBD2 (5 bases). Per the germline V gene, CDR1 is LGHNA and CDR2 is YNFKEQ. V lost 7 bases and J lost 4, with 11 bases in between. CDR3 length: 13 amino acids.